This T cell receptor (beta chain) originates from a study of cytomegalovirus exposure and HLA in healthy donors. Turning to the study itself: The study's early data release held tens of millions of unique TCRs from HLA-typed donors.

To note about this clone: Its matching antigen is unknown.

The PCR contained 60 Vbeta and 13 Jbeta primers. The repertoire was sequenced with immunoSEQ multiplex PCR; TCRdb's copy has only in-frame clones and lacks some. The data hold some 160,000 clones, with over 80% observed a single time. The CDR3 runs 11 residues. Trimming removed 6 bases at V and 4 bases at J, with 5 bases between. Germline assignment: CDR1 MNHNY and CDR2 SVGAGI (reference sequence). Study-level findings and limits: Roughly uniform sequencing depth across donors was assumed, possibly incorrectly. Later work found most CMV-associated TCR beta chains apparently HLA-restricted.

The rearrangement links TRBV6-6 to TRBJ2-3, with TRBD1 as a possible D gene (5 bases). The sample comprised PBMCs. The receptor's source is a woman in her late teens or twenties in good health and CMV-seronegative. The CDR3 DNA is TGTGCCAGCAGAGGGGCAGATACGCAGTATTTT. Its protein is CASRGADTQYF.